This T cell receptor (beta chain) stems from a study of identical twins. Unique molecular identifiers were present on cDNA, and template switching added a universal primer site. Each CDR3 protein gets one entry after TCRdb re-called the 5' RACE reads with MiXCR. The profile shows about 480,000 distinct CDR3 sequences, 12% to 15% of them singletons. Germline V gives CDR1 LGHDT, CDR2 YNNKEL (reference sequence). Deletions cut 4 bases from V and 2 bases from J, with 13 bases between. The length of the CDR3 is 15 residues. With no exceptions, donors were healthy Caucasians. These records were also assigned to another study, of yellow fever vaccine responses in identical twins. As that report states: Vaccine T cell responses of twins reportedly seemed partly convergent and partly personalized.

The chain uses TRBV3-1 and TRBJ2-3, with D perhaps TRBD1 (5 bases). Material: CD4+ T cells sorted from blood. The source of this sequence is a woman between 18 and 29 years old in good health. The CDR3 loop is CASSPPPGNTDTQYF. The CDR3 nucleotides read TGTGCCAGCAGCCCTCCCCCAGGGAACACAGATACGCAGTATTTT.